The 30 T cell receptor beta chains below all came from one sample that was sequenced in a study of siplizumab effects on memory and regulatory T cells (dated by TCRdb to the late 2010s). The library was obtained by the immunoSEQ multiplex PCR assay. This is the immuneACCESS table as TCRdb keeps it, with only in-frame sequences that have V and J called. A part of the clones is gone; compared with another copy, unresolved V genes explain less than half, and the rest is unexplained. For this sample the table gives 75,000 to 100,000 clones, of which roughly 94% were detected only once. Around 1.4% of the sample comes from the top ten. The sample was non-Treg CD4+ T cells sorted from blood. According to the study, the label for this sample's cell subset or site signals: FACS-sorted unstimulated CD4+ non-regulatory T cells. These receptors were obtained from a human donor in good health.

The genes are TRBV6-1 and TRBJ2-3, with 10 nucleotides matching TRBD2. V was clipped by 6 bases and J by 1 base; unmatched bases: 4. The germline V gene encodes CDR1 MNHNS and CDR2 SASEGT. This CDR3 is built from 15 residues. The CDR3 region has the DNA TGTGCCAGCAGCAGCGGGAGGGCTGGCACAGATACGCAGTATTTT. Its translation is CASSSGRAGTDTQYF.

The chain is built from TRBV5-1 and TRBJ2-2; 7 nucleotides line up with TRBD1. V trimming: 2 bases; J trimming: 8 bases; junction bases outside the gene matches: 6. Germline V gene data show CDR1 as SGHRS and CDR2 as YFSETQ. There are 14 residues in the CDR3. CDR3 nucleotides: TGCGCCAGCAGCTTAACGACAGGGCCGGGGGAGCTGTTTTTT. It encodes CASSLTTGPGELFF.

In this sample, this clone turned up once. The chain recombines TRBV29-1 with TRBJ2-1; D remains unclear. V dropped 0 bases and J dropped 5 bases, with 14 bases sitting between them. This CDR3 is built from 15 residues. Germline-derived CDR1 and CDR2 are SQVTM and ANQGSEA. CDR3: CSVEEWMRQDNEQFF. The CDR3, as DNA: TGCAGCGTTGAAGAGTGGATGAGGCAGGACAATGAGCAGTTCTTC.

The chain couples TRBV5-6 to TRBJ1-4; 7 bases map to TRBD1. V dropped 4 bases and J dropped 8; count of bases not matched to a gene: 11. This CDR3 region has 15 residues. The V gene's germline CDR1 is SGHDT and CDR2 YYEEEE. Here the CDR3 reads CASSLRTGFGEKLFF. The CDR3 DNA reads TGTGCCAGCAGCCTAAGGACAGGTTTTGGGGAAAAACTGTTTTTT. Full variable domain (missing parts from reference TRBV5-6 and TRBJ1-4): DAGVTQSPTHLIKTRGQQVTLRCSPKSGHDTVSWYQQALGQGPQFIFQYYEEEERQRGNFPDRFSGHQFPNYSSELNVNALLLGDSALYLCASSLRTGFGEKLFFGSGTQLSVL.

The J gene is TRBJ2-7, the V gene TRBV5-4; the D gene is possibly TRBD1 (5 bases). Deletions cut 0 bases from V and 0 bases from J, with 16 bases between. Germline CDR1 and CDR2: SGHNT and YYREEE (reference sequence). CDR3 size: 17 residues. The chain's CDR3 is CASSLEGPQESSYEQYF. In DNA, the CDR3 is TGTGCCAGCAGCTTGGAGGGGCCCCAGGAAAGCTCCTACGAGCAGTACTTC.

This chain joins TRBV11-2 and TRBJ2-7; 7 bases agree with TRBD2. V was pared by 0 bases and J by 9 bases, with 8 bases of the junction left unmatched. Germline V gives CDR1 SGHAT, CDR2 FQNNGV. The CDR3 has 14 amino acids. The CDR3 sequence: CASSLDWTPGGQYF. CDR3 DNA sequence: TGTGCCAGCAGCTTAGATTGGACCCCGGGAGGGCAGTACTTC.

V is TRBV27 and J is TRBJ2-7, with TRBD1 matching 9 bases. The ends lost 8 bases at V and 1 base at J; junction bases unmatched: 9. Looked up from germline, CDR1 is MNHEY and CDR2 is SMNVEV (reference sequence). The length of the CDR3 is 15 residues. CDR3 bases: TGTGCCAGCTCCCCACAGGGGGCGATATCCTACGAGCAGTACTTC. It yields the protein CASSPQGAISYEQYF.

CDR3 residues: CASSVLGEAFF. DNA of the CDR3: TGTGCCAGCAGTGTACTCGGTGAAGCTTTCTTT. The chain is built from TRBV28 and TRBJ1-1; D is unclear. Trimming left V 5 bases short and J 7 bases short, with 8 bases between. This CDR3 has 11 amino acids. In germline, CDR1 is MDHEN, CDR2 SYDVKM.

The chain recombines TRBV7-3 with TRBJ2-2; the match to TRBD2 covers 8 bases. The CDR3 is made up of 15 amino acids. Trimming at V came to 4 bases and at J to 6 bases, leaving 7 bases not matched to a gene. Germline assignment: CDR1 SGHTA and CDR2 FQGTGA. The CDR3 bases are TGTGCCAGCAGCTCACTAGCGGAGGGGGCCGGGGAGCTGTTTTTT. Translating it yields CASSSLAEGAGELFF.

The J gene is TRBJ2-5, the V gene TRBV7-3; tentatively, D is TRBD2 (7 bases). Germline CDR1 is SGHTA and CDR2 is FQGTGA. The CDR3 is 14 residues long. V dropped 5 bases and J dropped 4 bases, with 14 bases sitting between them. The CDR3 protein is CASSQRGGRETQYF. DNA for the CDR3: TGTGCCAGCAGCCAAAGGGGGGGTCGAGAGACCCAGTACTTC.

This clone showed up just once. This chain uses TRBV4-1 with TRBJ2-2; D is undetermined. The ends were cut back, 2 bases at V and 0 bases at J, with 10 bases in the middle. The CDR3 covers 16 residues. In germline, CDR1 is MGHRA, CDR2 YSYEKL. This CDR3 is CASSQYRFANTGELFF. CDR3 coding DNA: TGCGCCAGCAGCCAATATAGGTTCGCGAACACCGGGGAGCTGTTTTTT.

The rearrangement uses TRBV5-1 and TRBJ2-1, with 9 bases fitting TRBD2. The CDR3 extends over 14 amino acids. V lost 5 bases, J lost 6 bases, and 6 bases stayed unmatched. The V gene's germline CDR1 is SGHRS and CDR2 YFSETQ. CDR3: CASSLAGVINEQFF. In DNA, the CDR3 is TGCGCCAGCAGTTTAGCGGGAGTAATCAATGAGCAGTTCTTC.

This clone was observed once. CDR3 residues: CASSPRGGGRLTEAFF. The CDR3 coding sequence is TGCGCCAGCAGCCCCCGAGGGGGGGGGCGCTTGACTGAAGCTTTCTTT. The rearrangement uses TRBV5-1 and TRBJ1-1, with D possibly TRBD1 on 6 matching bases. CDR1 is SGHRS and CDR2 is YFSETQ in the germline V gene. The CDR3 extends over 16 amino acids. The V end lost 4 bases, the J end lost 5 bases, and 21 bases lay between the germline ends.

The V gene is TRBV7-3, the J gene TRBJ2-1; TRBD1 aligns across 10 bases. The CDR3 totals 16 residues. V was pared by 4 bases and J by 10 bases, with 13 bases of the junction left unmatched. Per the germline V gene, CDR1 is SGHTA and CDR2 is FQGTGA. Here the CDR3 reads CASSSSGGTGAGEQFF. The CDR3, as DNA: TGTGCCAGCAGCTCCTCTGGTGGGACAGGGGCGGGCGAGCAGTTCTTC. Drawing the rest from reference TRBV7-3 and TRBJ2-1, the complete variable domain is GAGVSQTPSNKVTEKGKYVELRCDPISGHTALYWYRQSLGQGPEFLIYFQGTGAADDSGLPNDRFFAVRPEGSVSTLKIQRTERGDSAVYLCASSSSGGTGAGEQFFGPGTRLTVL.

CDR3 residues: CASSLQSSYGYTF. The CDR3 nucleotides are TGTGCCAGCAGCTTACAGAGTTCTTATGGCTACACCTTC. The V gene is TRBV7-8, the J gene TRBJ1-2; unclear D gene. Germline values: CDR1 SGHVS, CDR2 FQNEAQ. Trimming removed 2 bases from V and 5 bases from J, with 9 bases in between. The CDR3 contains 13 residues.

The CDR3 sequence is CASSQGPSGSGGTDTQYF. The CDR3 coding sequence is TGCGCCAGCAGCCAAGGACCTAGCGGGAGTGGGGGCACAGATACGCAGTATTTT. This sequence joins TRBV4-1 and TRBJ2-3, with TRBD2 matching over 10 bases. CDR1 and CDR2 from the germline V gene are MGHRA and YSYEKL. V shed 1 base, J shed 1 base, and the junction held 8 bases outside the gene matches. CDR3 length equals 18 residues.

V gene TRBV28 combines with J gene TRBJ2-7; 8 bases are a match to TRBD1. The CDR3 has 15 residues. V lost 6 bases to trimming and J lost 6 bases; unmatched junction nucleotides: 13. CDR1 and CDR2 (germline): MDHEN, SYDVKM. The CDR3 region has the DNA TGTGCCAGCAGCCTAGCCGGGACAGGCCTAAGCGAGCAGTACTTC. Translating gives CASSLAGTGLSEQYF.

The genes are TRBV14 and TRBJ2-5; unclear D gene. With 4 bases removed from V and 5 bases from J, the gap between germline ends came to 20 bases. There are 16 residues in the CDR3. Per the germline V gene, CDR1 is SGHDN and CDR2 is FVKESK. CDR3 DNA sequence: TGTGCCAGCAGCCTCAGCCCGGGCCTAGGGCTTGAGACCCAGTACTTC. This gives the protein CASSLSPGLGLETQYF. The full variable domain, completed using reference TRBV14 and TRBJ2-5, is EAGVTQFPSHSVIEKGQTVTLRCDPISGHDNLYWYRRVMGKEIKFLLHFVKESKQDESGMPNNRFLAERTGGTYSTLKVQPAELEDSGVYFCASSLSPGLGLETQYFGPGTRLLVL.

About this clone: The same CDR3 is also encoded by other DNA sequences in this sample. This chain connects TRBV7-9 to TRBJ2-7, with TRBD2 as a possible D gene (6 bases). CDR1 is SEHNR, CDR2 FQNEAQ, per germline (reference sequence). The ends were cut back, 1 base at V and 4 bases at J, with 14 bases in the middle. CDR3 size: 15 residues. In DNA, the CDR3 is TGTGCCAGCAGCTTAGACGGTTCAGGGAGGTACGAGCAGTACTTC. Translated: CASSLDGSGRYEQYF.

This chain's CDR3 is CSVPEGVRAQYF. The DNA for the CDR3 is TGCAGCGTCCCAGAGGGGGTTAGGGCGCAGTATTTT. V is TRBV29-1 and J is TRBJ2-3; a possible D gene is TRBD1 (6 bases). Trimming stripped 6 bases from V and 10 bases from J, with 17 bases between. The germline V gene has CDR1 SQVTM and CDR2 ANQGSEA. The CDR3 runs to 12 residues.

The chain carries TRBV27 and TRBJ1-2, with D maybe TRBD1 (5 bases). V dropped 6 bases and J dropped 6 bases, with 14 bases sitting between them. CDR3 length: 13 residues. From germline, CDR1 is MNHEY and CDR2 SMNVEV (reference sequence). This CDR3 reads CASRGGFRDGYTF. As DNA, the CDR3 is TGTGCCAGCAGGGGGGGGTTTCGCGATGGCTACACCTTC.

V gene TRBV6-1 combines with J gene TRBJ1-5; 7 bases are shared with TRBD1. The germline V gene has CDR1 MNHNS and CDR2 SASEGT. V gave up 3 bases and J gave up 7 bases; unmatched junction bases: 12. The CDR3 loop spans 16 amino acids. The CDR3 here is CASSDRGAGGKQPQHF. CDR3 in DNA: TGTGCCAGCAGTGACAGGGGGGCAGGGGGTAAGCAGCCCCAGCATTTT.

The chain uses TRBV11-2 and TRBJ1-2; D remains unclear. Trimming stripped 2 bases from V and 8 bases from J, with 15 bases between. Germline lookup yields CDR1 SGHAT and CDR2 FQNNGV. There are 14 residues in the CDR3. CDR3 nucleotides: TGTGCCAGCAGCTTAACGGACGGTTCTTGGGGCTACACCTTC. This codes for CASSLTDGSWGYTF.

The genes are TRBV23-1 and TRBJ1-1, with D unclear. TRBV23-1 is known as an ORF, though its function is uncertain. V lost 7 bases to trimming and J lost 0 bases, with 9 bases between them. The CDR3 consists of 13 residues. The CDR3 sequence: CASKGRLNTEAFF. The CDR3 nucleotides are TGCGCCAGCAAAGGACGGTTGAACACTGAAGCTTTCTTT.

The rearrangement links TRBV6-6 to TRBJ1-1; D is ambiguous. V was pared by 0 bases and J by 2 bases, with 4 bases between. Germline values: CDR1 MNHNY, CDR2 SVGAGI (reference sequence). This CDR3 spans 13 amino acids. Here the CDR3 DNA reads TGTGCCAGCAGTTACTCGAGCAACACTGAAGCTTTCTTT. Translating it yields CASSYSSNTEAFF.

This clone was seen once. This chain uses TRBV27 with TRBJ1-5; D gene ambiguous. V was shortened by 6 bases and J by 2 bases, with 20 bases between the two germline ends. CDR1 is MNHEY and CDR2 is SMNVEV in the germline V gene (reference sequence). This CDR3 has 17 residues. The CDR3 DNA reads as TGTGCCAGCAGCTCGAGCTGGGTTCAATGGGGCAATCAGCCCCAGCATTTT. Amino acids: CASSSSWVQWGNQPQHF.

The chain employs TRBV18 and TRBJ2-5, with TRBD2 matching over 11 bases. This CDR3 spans 17 amino acids. Germline V gene lookup returns CDR1 KGHSH and CDR2 LQKENI. With V trimmed by 6 bases and J by 5 bases, 14 bases remained unmatched. The DNA for the CDR3 is TGTGCCAGCTCGCCGACTAGCGGGACAACCCGGGGGGAGACCCAGTACTTC. Amino acid sequence: CASSPTSGTTRGETQYF.

The J gene is TRBJ2-2, the V gene TRBV14; D is unclear. The CDR3 runs to 15 residues. The ends were cut back, 7 bases at V and 6 bases at J, with 18 bases in the middle. Germline lookup yields CDR1 SGHDN and CDR2 FVKESK. The CDR3 sequence is CASTSGHLGPGELFF. The DNA for the CDR3 is TGTGCCAGCACCTCGGGCCATCTGGGCCCCGGGGAGCTGTTTTTT.

The chain combines TRBV5-4 with TRBJ2-5; 7 bases match TRBD2. The germline gives CDR1 SGHNT, CDR2 YYREEE (reference sequence). The CDR3 covers 14 residues. Losses at the gene ends were 0 bases for V and 1 base for J; bases not matched to a gene: 0. CDR3 amino acids: CASSLGTSQETQYF. CDR3 sequence (DNA): TGTGCCAGCAGCTTGGGGACTAGCCAAGAGACCCAGTACTTC.

This clone has just one count. V usage is TRBV18 and J usage is TRBJ1-1; a weak D match, TRBD1 (6 bases). Trimming took 0 bases from V and 2 from J, leaving 13 bases between them. The V gene's germline CDR1 is KGHSH and CDR2 LQKENI. This CDR3 is built from 16 residues. CDR3 DNA sequence: TGTGCCAGCTCACCACCCCCAGGGGCCACAAACACTGAAGCTTTCTTT. It specifies CASSPPPGATNTEAFF.